This entry lists 2 T cell receptor beta chains sequenced from one sample in a study of T cell responses to AZD1222 COVID-19 vaccine. The table came from immunoSEQ multiplex PCR; TCRdb's copy has only in-frame clones and leaves some out. The table lists 100,000 or so clones, about 83% of them singletons. Sequencing used peripheral blood, obtained on day 0 of AZD1222 vaccination. The receptors were gathered from an adult in good health.

The gene calls are TRBV6-2 or TRBV6-3 and TRBJ1-2, with a weak D call TRBD1 (5 bases). The length of the CDR3 is 13 residues. The germline V and J ends were trimmed by 2 bases and 4 bases, with 8 bases remaining between them. The germline CDR1 and CDR2 sequences are MNHEY and SVGEGT. CDR3 sequence: CASSYVGVYGYTF. The CDR3 DNA follows: TGTGCCAGCAGTTACGTAGGGGTCTATGGCTACACCTTC.

The gene calls are TRBV15 and TRBJ1-1, with D uncertain. V lost 0 bases and J 0 bases, leaving 8 bases between the germline ends. Germline V lookup: CDR1 LNHNV, CDR2 YYDKDF (reference sequence). This CDR3 has 15 residues. In nucleotides, the CDR3 is TGTGCCACCAGCAGAGACCTGGAGGTGAACACTGAAGCTTTCTTT. It translates to CATSRDLEVNTEAFF.